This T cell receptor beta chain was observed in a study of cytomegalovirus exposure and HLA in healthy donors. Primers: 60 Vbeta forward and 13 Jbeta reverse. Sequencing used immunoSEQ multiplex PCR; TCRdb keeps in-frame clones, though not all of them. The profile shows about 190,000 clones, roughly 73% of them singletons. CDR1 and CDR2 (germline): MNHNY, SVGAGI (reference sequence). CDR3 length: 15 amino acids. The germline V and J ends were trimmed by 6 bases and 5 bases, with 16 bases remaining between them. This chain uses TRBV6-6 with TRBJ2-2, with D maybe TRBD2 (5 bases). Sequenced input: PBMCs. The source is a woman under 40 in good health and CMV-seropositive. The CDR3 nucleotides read TGTGCCAGCAGCGGAGAGGGTGGGTGGACCGGGGAGCTGTTTTTT. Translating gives CASSGEGGWTGELFF.